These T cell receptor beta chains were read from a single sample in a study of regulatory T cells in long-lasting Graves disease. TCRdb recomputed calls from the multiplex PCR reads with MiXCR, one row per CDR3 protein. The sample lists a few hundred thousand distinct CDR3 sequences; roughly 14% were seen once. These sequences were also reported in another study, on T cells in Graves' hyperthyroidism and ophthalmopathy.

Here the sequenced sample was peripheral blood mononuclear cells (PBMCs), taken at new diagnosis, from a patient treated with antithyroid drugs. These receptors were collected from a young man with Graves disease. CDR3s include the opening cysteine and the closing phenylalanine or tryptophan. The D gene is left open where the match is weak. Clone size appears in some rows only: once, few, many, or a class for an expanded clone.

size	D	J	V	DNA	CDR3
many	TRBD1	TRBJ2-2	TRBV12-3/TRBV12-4	TGTGCCAGCAGTTTACATTCCCCAAAGGGGGCGGCGAACACCGGGGAGCTGTTTTTT	CASSLHSPKGAANTGELFF
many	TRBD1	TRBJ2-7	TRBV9	TGTGCCAGCAGCGTAGCAGGGGGCGATTCCTACGAGCAGTACTTC	CASSVAGGDSYEQYF
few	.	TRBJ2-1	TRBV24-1	TGTGCCACCAGTGATTTTCGGGGACCTTACTACAATGAGCAGTTCTTC	CATSDFRGPYYNEQFF
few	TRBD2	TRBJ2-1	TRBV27	TGTGCCACCACGCCAGGAGGAGCGGGAGGGCATTGGGTAAATGGTGAGCAGTTCTTC	CATTPGGAGGHWVNGEQFF
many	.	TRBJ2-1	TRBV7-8	TGTGCCAGCAGCTTACGGGACGGTCTCGGTGAGCAGTTCTTC	CASSLRDGLGEQFF
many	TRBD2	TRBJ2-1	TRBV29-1	TGCAGCGTTGATCAACTAGCGGGGTATCAGTTCTTC	CSVDQLAGYQFF
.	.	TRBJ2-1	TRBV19	TGTGCCAGTAGTATCCTTTCAAATACCAATGAGCAGTTCTTC	CASSILSNTNEQFF
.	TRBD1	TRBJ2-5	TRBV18	TGTGCCAGCTTGGGGACAGGGGGCGCCCGGCGGAACCAAGAGACCCAGTACTTC	CASLGTGGARRNQETQYF
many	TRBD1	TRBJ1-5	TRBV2	TGTGCCAGCAAAGGGGACAGTTATCAGCCCCAGCATTTT	CASKGDSYQPQHF
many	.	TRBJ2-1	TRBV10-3	TGTGCCATCAGTGAGCCTGGGCACTCCTACAATGAGCAGTTCTTC	CAISEPGHSYNEQFF
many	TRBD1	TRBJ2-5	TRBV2	TGTGCCAGCAGTGCTGGACAGGAACAAGAGACCCAGTACTTC	CASSAGQEQETQYF
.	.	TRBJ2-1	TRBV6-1	TGTGCCAGCAGTGAATTAGGGGGCTACAATGAGCAGTTCTTC	CASSELGGYNEQFF
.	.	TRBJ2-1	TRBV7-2	TGTGCCAGCAGCTTTTTCGGCGAGAATGAGCAGTTCTTC	CASSFFGENEQFF
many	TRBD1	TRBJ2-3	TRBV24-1	TGTGCCACCAGTAAAGGACAGGTTTCAGATACGCAGTATTTT	CATSKGQVSDTQYF
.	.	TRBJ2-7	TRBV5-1	TGTGCCAGCAGCGTAGCAAGTAACGCCTTTTACGAGCAGTACTTC	CASSVASNAFYEQYF
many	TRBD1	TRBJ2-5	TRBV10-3	TGTGCCATCAGTGATGACAGGGATTACCAGTACTTC	CAISDDRDYQYF
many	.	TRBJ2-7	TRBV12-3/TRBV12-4	TGTGCCAGTCTGGGGAACGGCAACGAGCAGTACTTC	CASLGNGNEQYF
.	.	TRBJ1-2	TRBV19	TGTGCCAGTAGGAAGACAGTGAACTATGGCTACACCTTC	CASRKTVNYGYTF
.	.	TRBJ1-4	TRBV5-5	TGTGCCAGCAGCCAGAGTCAGGGAGGGAGTGAAAAACTGTTTTTT	CASSQSQGGSEKLFF
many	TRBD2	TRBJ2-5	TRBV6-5	TGTGCCAGCAGTTACTCGATGGGGGGGGAGACCCAGTACTTC	CASSYSMGGETQYF
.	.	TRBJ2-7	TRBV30	TGTGCCTGGAGTGTACGGGGAGGGGGCTCCTACGAGCAGTACTTC	CAWSVRGGGSYEQYF
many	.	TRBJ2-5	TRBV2	TGTGCCAGCATGGAGGAAGAGACCCAGTACTTC	CASMEEETQYF
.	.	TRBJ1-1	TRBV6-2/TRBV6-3	TGTGCCAGCAGACCCCCCATTCGCGGAGCCGAAGCTTTCTTT	CASRPPIRGAEAFF
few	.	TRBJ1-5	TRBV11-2	TGTGCCAGCAGCTTAAACGGTTTGCAGAATCAGCCCCAGCATTTT	CASSLNGLQNQPQHF
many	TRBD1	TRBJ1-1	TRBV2	TGTGCCAGCAGTGGGGACAGGAGGAGGAACACTGAAGCTTTCTTT	CASSGDRRRNTEAFF
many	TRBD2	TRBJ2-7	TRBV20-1	TGCAGTGCGCATGAAAGGACTAGCGGGTTATCCAGCTCCTACGAGCAGTACTTC	CSAHERTSGLSSSYEQYF
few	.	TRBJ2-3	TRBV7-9	TGTGCCAGCAGCTTAAGTGGCACTACGCAGTATTTT	CASSLSGTTQYF
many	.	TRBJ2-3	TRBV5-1	TGCGCCAGCAGCCTTCCAACAGGGACCGGTAGGGATACGCAGTATTTT	CASSLPTGTGRDTQYF
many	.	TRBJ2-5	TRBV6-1	TGTGCCAGCAGTGGCAGGGCCGTAGGGACCCAGTACTTC	CASSGRAVGTQYF